Following are 16 T cell receptor beta chains from one sample sequenced in a study of cytotoxic CD8 clonotypes in ibrutinib-treated CLL. Clones were read by immunoSEQ multiplex PCR, and TCRdb kept only the in-frame ones, dropping some. The sample holds about 140,000 clones, approximately 80% seen once. This sample comprised PBMCs, obtained after 36 months of ibrutinib treatment. These receptors came from a human donor with chronic lymphocytic leukemia.

The chain is built from TRBV11-2 and TRBJ2-7; 9 nucleotides match TRBD1. CDR3 length: 14 residues. Losses at the gene ends were 6 bases for V and 3 bases for J; bases not matched to a gene: 6. The germline V gene has CDR1 SGHAT and CDR2 FQNNGV. Here the CDR3 DNA reads TGTGCCAGCAGACCCGGGACAGGGCGCTACGAGCAGTACTTC. Protein sequence: CASRPGTGRYEQYF.

The rearrangement links TRBV11-2 to TRBJ2-1, with 11 positions matching TRBD2. Germline CDR1 is SGHAT and CDR2 is FQNNGV. The ends lost 6 bases at V and 4 bases at J; junction bases unmatched: 8. This CDR3 region has 16 residues. The CDR3 DNA reads TGTGCCAGCAGAAGACTAGCGGGGCCCAAATACAATGAGCAGTTCTTC. Amino acids: CASRRLAGPKYNEQFF.

The chain combines TRBV5-1 with TRBJ2-5; TRBD2 matches at 11 bases. CDR1 is SGHRS, CDR2 YFSETQ, per germline. The CDR3 runs 17 residues. V gave up 0 bases and J gave up 4 bases; unmatched junction bases: 8. The CDR3 DNA is TGCGCCAGCAGCTTGGCCGTAATAGCGGGAGGGATAGAGACCCAGTACTTC. Translated: CASSLAVIAGGIETQYF.

This chain links TRBV5-4 with TRBJ2-3; 7 bases map to TRBD2. V gave up 4 bases and J gave up 3 bases; unmatched junction bases: 8. The V gene's germline CDR1 is SGHNT and CDR2 YYREEE (reference sequence). The CDR3 runs to 15 residues. CDR3 region: CASSRGGDGTDTQYF. In nucleotides, the CDR3 is TGTGCCAGCAGCCGGGGAGGGGATGGTACAGATACGCAGTATTTT.

This clone appeared a few times. The CDR3 bases are TGTGCCAGCAGCGCCCGGGGGGGCACAAAGACCCAGTACTTC. Encoded protein: CASSARGGTKTQYF. This chain links TRBV5-6 with TRBJ2-5; 8 bases agree with TRBD2. Germline V gene sequence: CDR1 SGHDT, CDR2 YYEEEE. J gave up 6 bases and V 4 bases, and 8 bases lay outside the gene matches. This CDR3 is built from 14 residues.

This chain joins TRBV19 and TRBJ2-1, with 8 bases identical to TRBD2. The ends lost 5 bases at V and 10 bases at J; junction bases unmatched: 16. CDR1 LNHDA and CDR2 SQIVND come from the germline V gene (reference sequence). There are 16 residues in the CDR3. This CDR3 is CASSPPGLGGFNEQFF. In nucleotides, the CDR3 is TGTGCCAGTAGTCCACCGGGACTAGGTGGATTTAACGAGCAGTTCTTC.

The chain carries TRBV28 and TRBJ1-5; D is perhaps TRBD1 (6 bases). The CDR3 is 15 amino acids. The germline V and J ends were trimmed by 11 bases and 0 bases, with 17 bases remaining between them. CDR1 and CDR2 from the germline V gene are MDHEN and SYDVKM. The DNA for the CDR3 is TGTGCCTCGGGACAAACCATACATAGCAATCAGCCCCAGCATTTT. Translated: CASGQTIHSNQPQHF.

This CDR3 is CASSLFGMGSGSYEQFF. The CDR3 region has the DNA TGTGCCAGCAGCTTATTTGGGATGGGGAGCGGGAGCTATGAGCAGTTCTTC. The chain has TRBV7-3 and TRBJ2-1; 8 bases match TRBD2. Germline V lookup: CDR1 SGHTA, CDR2 FQGTGA. The junction had 14 bases not matched to a gene; V was cut back by 2 bases and J by 8 bases. The CDR3 sequence is 17 residues long.

This clone occurred once. This chain uses TRBV27 with TRBJ1-1; tentative D call: TRBD1 (5 bases). V lost 3 bases to trimming and J lost 5 bases, with 13 bases between them. This CDR3 is 14 amino acids long. In germline, CDR1 is MNHEY, CDR2 SMNVEV (reference sequence). Written as DNA, the CDR3 is TGTGCCAGCAGTTTGTCGGGGGTCGGGACTGAAGCTTTCTTT. It translates to CASSLSGVGTEAFF.

This chain uses TRBV25-1 with TRBJ1-4, with D possibly matching TRBD1 (5 bases). The CDR3 contains 15 residues. The germline CDR1 and CDR2 sequences are MGHDK and SYGVNS. Trimming pared 5 bases from V and 0 bases from J, leaving 10 bases between. CDR3 sequence reads: CASSLDSATNEKLFF. CDR3 coding DNA: TGTGCCAGCAGTTTAGACAGTGCAACTAATGAAAAACTGTTTTTT.

The CDR3 sequence is CASRRMISGATDTQYF. CDR3 sequence (DNA): TGCGCCAGCAGACGGATGATATCTGGGGCCACAGATACGCAGTATTTT. This chain joins TRBV4-1 and TRBJ2-3, with D perhaps matching TRBD1 (5 bases). The CDR3 extends over 16 amino acids. V gave up 6 bases and J gave up 2 bases, with 18 bases separating them. Germline CDR1 is MGHRA and CDR2 is YSYEKL.

V is TRBV27 and J is TRBJ2-7; D remains unclear. CDR1 and CDR2 from the germline V gene are MNHEY and SMNVEV (reference sequence). Trimming stripped 3 bases from V and 2 bases from J, with 17 bases between. CDR3 length: 16 amino acids. CDR3 DNA sequence: TGTGCCAGCAGTTTGGCGGTTGGCGCTTCGGCCTACGAGCAGTACTTC. It specifies CASSLAVGASAYEQYF.

This chain uses TRBV27 with TRBJ2-1, with 10 nucleotides matching TRBD2. CDR1 is MNHEY and CDR2 is SMNVEV in the germline V gene (reference sequence). With 6 bases clipped from V and 4 bases from J, the junction kept 6 bases outside the gene matches. The CDR3 sequence is 15 residues long. The CDR3 is CASRIAGGWYNEQFF. The CDR3 coding sequence is TGTGCCAGCAGAATAGCGGGGGGCTGGTACAATGAGCAGTTCTTC.

This clone came up once. CDR3 amino acids: CASSPGTGPFYEQYF. CDR3 DNA sequence: TGCGCCAGCAGCCCCGGGACAGGTCCTTTCTACGAGCAGTACTTC. The chain combines TRBV4-1 with TRBJ2-7, with TRBD1 matching 8 bases. CDR1 and CDR2 (germline): MGHRA, YSYEKL. With 4 bases clipped from V and 3 bases from J, the junction kept 8 bases outside the gene matches. CDR3 length: 15 residues.

Note on this clone: The sample carries other DNA sequences with the same CDR3. The chain has TRBV27 and TRBJ1-2; tentatively, D is TRBD1 (5 bases). In germline, CDR1 is MNHEY, CDR2 SMNVEV (reference sequence). The CDR3 runs 14 residues. The germline V and J ends were trimmed by 4 bases and 4 bases, with 13 bases remaining between them. DNA of the CDR3: TGTGCCAGCAGTTCACCGGGGCGGACCTATGGCTACACCTTC. Protein: CASSSPGRTYGYTF.

The CDR3 spells CASSPDRAYMNTEAFF. As DNA, the CDR3 is TGTGCCAGCTCACCAGACAGGGCCTACATGAACACTGAAGCTTTCTTT. This chain joins TRBV18 and TRBJ1-1; TRBD1 matches at 7 bases. Trimming took 2 bases from V and 0 from J; bases not matched to a gene: 6. The CDR3 totals 16 residues. Germline CDR1 KGHSH, CDR2 LQKENI.